This TCR beta chain was observed in a study of shared clonotypes between healthy human individuals. Study-wide background: With ages of 18 to 49, the donors were a couple of women and three men. General study findings and limits: The rarefaction results pointed to incomplete sorted-subset sequencing despite large depth. Lower generation probabilities were found for non-shared clonotypes than for those shared by all four donors. Larger richness was generally estimated for naive than memory subsets.

Comment on this clone: Its antigen is not known.

Assay used: immunoSEQ multiplex PCR; TCRdb lists only in-frame clones, some missing. The repertoire holds 2,100,000 or so clones, with nearly 97% as singletons. The CDR3 is 13 residues long. V was cut by 5 bases and J by 0 bases, with 8 bases left in between. The germline V gene encodes CDR1 SGHRS and CDR2 YFSETQ. V gene TRBV5-1 combines with J gene TRBJ1-1, with D unresolved. This TCR was sampled from a man aged 18 to 30 in good health. Material: naive CD4+ T cells sorted from blood. Subset described: CD45RA+ positively selected. Here the CDR3 DNA reads TGCGCCAGCAGGGTCAGCATGAACACTGAAGCTTTCTTT. Residues: CASRVSMNTEAFF. The complete variable domain, with remaining parts taken from reference TRBV5-1 and TRBJ1-1, reads KAGVTQTPRYLIKTRGQQVTLSCSPISGHRSVSWYQQTPGQGLQFLFEYFSETQRNKGNFPGRFSGRQFSNSRSEMNVSTLELGDSALYLCASRVSMNTEAFFGQGTRLTVV.